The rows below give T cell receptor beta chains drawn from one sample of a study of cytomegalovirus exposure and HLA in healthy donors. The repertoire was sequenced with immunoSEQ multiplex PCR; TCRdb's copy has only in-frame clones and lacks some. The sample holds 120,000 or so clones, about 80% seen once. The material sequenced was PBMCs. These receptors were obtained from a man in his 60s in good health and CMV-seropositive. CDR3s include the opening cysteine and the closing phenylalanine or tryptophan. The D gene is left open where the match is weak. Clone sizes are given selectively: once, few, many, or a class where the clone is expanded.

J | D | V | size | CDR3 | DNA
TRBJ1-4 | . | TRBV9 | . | CASSGWQAGNEKLFF | TGTGCCAGCAGCGGATGGCAAGCGGGTAATGAAAAACTGTTTTTT
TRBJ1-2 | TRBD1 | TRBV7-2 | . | CASSSQAGGASLYGYTF | TGTGCCAGCAGCTCCCAGGCAGGGGGCGCTTCCCTCTATGGCTACACCTTC
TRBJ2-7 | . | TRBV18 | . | CASSPIEGGSVEQYF | TGTGCCAGCTCACCGATTGAGGGTGGAAGTGTCGAGCAGTACTTC
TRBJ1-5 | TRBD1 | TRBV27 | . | CASSSRDSHNQPQHF | TGTGCCAGCAGTTCCAGGGACAGTCACAATCAGCCCCAGCATTTT
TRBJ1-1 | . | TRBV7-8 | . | CASSSSTEAFF | TGTGCCAGCAGCTCCTCCACTGAAGCTTTCTTT
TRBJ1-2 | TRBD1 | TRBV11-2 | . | CASSPVPETGGGGYTF | TGTGCCAGCAGTCCAGTCCCAGAGACAGGGGGCGGCGGCTACACCTTC
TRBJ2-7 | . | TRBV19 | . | CASSKEGSYEQYF | TGTGCCAGTAGTAAGGAGGGCTCCTACGAGCAGTACTTC
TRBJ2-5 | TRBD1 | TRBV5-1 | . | CASSLGQGRLETQYF | TGCGCCAGCAGCTTGGGACAGGGGAGATTAGAGACCCAGTACTTC
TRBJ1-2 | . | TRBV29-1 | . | CSARRGGYGYTF | TGCAGCGCCAGACGGGGAGGCTATGGCTACACCTTC
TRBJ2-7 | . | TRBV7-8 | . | CASSFLASSYEQYF | TGTGCCAGCAGCTTCCTAGCCAGCTCCTACGAGCAGTACTTC
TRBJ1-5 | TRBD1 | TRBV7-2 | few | CASSSQGKQPQHF | TGTGCCAGCAGCTCACAGGGGAAGCAGCCCCAGCATTTT
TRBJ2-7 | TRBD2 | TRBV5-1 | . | CASSLDRAGDLYEQYF | TGCGCCAGCAGCTTGGATCGAGCGGGGGACCTATACGAGCAGTACTTC
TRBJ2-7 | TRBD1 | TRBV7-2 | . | CASSPRQGPYEQYF | TGTGCCAGCAGCCCAAGACAGGGACCCTACGAGCAGTACTTC
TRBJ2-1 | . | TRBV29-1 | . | CSVEDLQGPEQFF | TGCAGCGTTGAAGATCTTCAGGGCCCTGAGCAGTTCTTC
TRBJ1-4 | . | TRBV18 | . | CASSYGVGATNEKLFF | TGTGCCAGCTCTTATGGTGTGGGAGCAACTAATGAAAAACTGTTTTTT
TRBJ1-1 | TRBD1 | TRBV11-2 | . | CASSLTGGTEAFF | TGTGCCAGCAGTCTTACAGGGGGCACTGAAGCTTTCTTT
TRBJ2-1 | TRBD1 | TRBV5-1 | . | CASSLGQEDNEQFF | TGCGCCAGCAGCTTAGGACAGGAAGACAATGAGCAGTTCTTC
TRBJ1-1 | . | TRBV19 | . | CASSIQFSQGMNTEAFF | TGTGCCAGTAGTATCCAATTTTCTCAGGGGATGAACACTGAAGCTTTCTTT
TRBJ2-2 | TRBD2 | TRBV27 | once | CASSLGTIMTGELFF | TGTGCCAGCAGTTTGGGGACTATAATGACCGGGGAGCTGTTTTTT
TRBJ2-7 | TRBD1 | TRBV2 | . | CASITGGASYEQYF | TGTGCCAGCATTACAGGGGGCGCGTCCTACGAGCAGTACTTC
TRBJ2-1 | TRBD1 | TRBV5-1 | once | CASSYRDRDSYNEQFF | TGCGCCAGCAGCTACCGGGACAGGGACTCCTACAATGAGCAGTTCTTC
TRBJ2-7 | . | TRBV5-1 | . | CASSLPTDSYEQYF | TGCGCCAGCAGCCTCCCGACTGATTCCTACGAGCAGTACTTC
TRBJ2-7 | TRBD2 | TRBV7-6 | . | CASSLEVGGFLSVSYEQYF | TGTGCCAGCAGCTTAGAGGTGGGAGGGTTTCTTAGTGTCTCCTACGAGCAGTACTTC
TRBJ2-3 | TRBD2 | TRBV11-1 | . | CASSSRIAGNPDTQYF | TGTGCCAGCAGCTCCCGGATAGCGGGAAACCCAGATACGCAGTATTTT
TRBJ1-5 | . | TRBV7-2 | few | CASSLLGHQPQHF | TGTGCCAGCAGCTTATTGGGGCATCAGCCCCAGCATTTT
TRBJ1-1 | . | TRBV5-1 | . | CASSSKDGGTEAFF | TGCGCCAGCAGCTCTAAGGACGGAGGGACTGAAGCTTTCTTT
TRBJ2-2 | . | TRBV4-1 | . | CASSQDQFTGELFF | TGCGCCAGCAGCCAAGATCAGTTCACCGGGGAGCTGTTTTTT
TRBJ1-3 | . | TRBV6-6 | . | CASSSGKIGNTIYF | TGTGCCAGCAGTTCCGGGAAAATTGGAAACACCATATATTTT
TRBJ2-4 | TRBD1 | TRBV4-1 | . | CASSPWTGDIQYF | TGCGCCAGCAGCCCCTGGACAGGGGACATTCAGTACTTC
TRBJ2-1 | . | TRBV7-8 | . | CASRPAVRNEQFF | TGTGCCAGCAGACCCGCGGTTAGGAATGAGCAGTTCTTC
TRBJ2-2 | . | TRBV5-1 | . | CASSLATATPGELFF | TGCGCCAGCAGCTTGGCTACAGCTACACCCGGGGAGCTGTTTTTT
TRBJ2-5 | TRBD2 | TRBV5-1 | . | CASSLGLSGRATETQYF | TGCGCCAGCAGCTTGGGGTTGAGCGGGAGGGCCACCGAGACCCAGTACTTC
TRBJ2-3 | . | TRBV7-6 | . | CAPTTGGLADTQYF | TGTGCCCCTACAACCGGGGGTCTGGCAGATACGCAGTATTTT
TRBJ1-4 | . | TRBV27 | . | CASSETGRRGEKLFF | TGTGCCAGCAGTGAGACCGGGAGAAGAGGGGAAAAACTGTTTTTT
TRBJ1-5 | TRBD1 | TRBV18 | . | CASSPPGQGDQPQHF | TGTGCCAGCTCACCACCGGGACAGGGGGATCAGCCCCAGCATTTT
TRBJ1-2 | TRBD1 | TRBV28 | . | CASSIGGGAVPYGYTF | TGTGCCAGCAGTATTGGAGGGGGCGCAGTGCCCTATGGCTACACCTTC
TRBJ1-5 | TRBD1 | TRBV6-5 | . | CASSSGQGQPQHF | TGTGCCAGCAGTTCAGGACAGGGCCAGCCCCAGCATTTT
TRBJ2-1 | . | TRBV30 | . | CAWSRTPGEQFF | TGTGCCTGGAGTCGTACCCCGGGAGAGCAGTTCTTC
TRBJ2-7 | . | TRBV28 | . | CASSWARPSYEQYF | TGTGCCAGCAGCTGGGCCCGTCCCTCCTACGAGCAGTACTTC
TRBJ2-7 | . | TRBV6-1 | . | CASTPQGRKSYEQYF | TGTGCCAGCACCCCTCAGGGGCGGAAAAGCTACGAGCAGTACTTC
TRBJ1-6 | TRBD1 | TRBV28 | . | CASSLLGQGNSPLHF | TGTGCCAGCAGTCTCCTTGGACAGGGCAATTCACCCCTCCACTTT
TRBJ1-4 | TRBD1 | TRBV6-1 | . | CASERGPTEKLFF | TGTGCCAGCGAGAGGGGGCCGACTGAAAAACTGTTTTTT
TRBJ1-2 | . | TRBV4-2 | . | CASSYQNNRLAYGYTF | TGTGCCAGCAGCTACCAGAATAATAGATTAGCCTATGGCTACACCTTC
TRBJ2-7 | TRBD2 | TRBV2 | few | CASSGASGGTLLEQYF | TGTGCCAGCAGCGGAGCTAGCGGGGGGACGCTGCTCGAGCAGTACTTC
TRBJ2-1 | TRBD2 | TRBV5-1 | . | CASSPGTSSDEQFF | TGCGCCAGCAGCCCCGGGACTAGCAGCGATGAGCAGTTCTTC
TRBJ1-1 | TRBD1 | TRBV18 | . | CASSLRTGRDTEAFF | TGTGCCAGCTCACTACGGACAGGACGAGACACTGAAGCTTTCTTT
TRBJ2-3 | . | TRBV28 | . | CASSFVTDTQYF | TGTGCCAGCAGTTTCGTCACAGATACGCAGTATTTT
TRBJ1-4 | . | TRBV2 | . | CASGEGRAVNEKLFF | TGTGCCAGCGGTGAAGGGCGGGCAGTTAATGAAAAACTGTTTTTT
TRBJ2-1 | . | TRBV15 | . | CATSRKGGRSFF | TGTGCCACCAGCAGAAAAGGGGGTAGGTCGTTCTTC
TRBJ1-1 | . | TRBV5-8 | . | CASSSIGQNTEAFF | TGTGCCAGCAGCTCGATCGGACAGAACACTGAAGCTTTCTTT